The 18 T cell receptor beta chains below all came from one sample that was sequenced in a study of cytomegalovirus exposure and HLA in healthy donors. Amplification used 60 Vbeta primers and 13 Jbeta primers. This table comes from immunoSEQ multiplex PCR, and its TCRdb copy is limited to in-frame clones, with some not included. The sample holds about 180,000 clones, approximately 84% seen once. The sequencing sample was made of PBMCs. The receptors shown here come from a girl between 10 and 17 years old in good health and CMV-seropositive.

This chain's CDR3 is CASRPGQGYGKLFF. The CDR3 DNA reads TGTGCCAGCAGACCGGGACAGGGTTACGGAAAACTGTTTTTT. The chain is built from TRBV27 and TRBJ1-4; 9 bases match TRBD1. The CDR3 is made up of 14 amino acids. The germline V gene encodes CDR1 MNHEY and CDR2 SMNVEV (reference sequence). Trimming at V came to 6 bases and at J to 10 bases, leaving 9 bases not matched to a gene.

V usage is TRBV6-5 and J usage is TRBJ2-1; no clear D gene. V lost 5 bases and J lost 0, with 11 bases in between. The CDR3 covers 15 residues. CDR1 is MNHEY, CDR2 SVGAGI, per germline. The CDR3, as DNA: TGTGCCAGCAGTCCTCGAGCTATCTCCTACAATGAGCAGTTCTTC. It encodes CASSPRAISYNEQFF.

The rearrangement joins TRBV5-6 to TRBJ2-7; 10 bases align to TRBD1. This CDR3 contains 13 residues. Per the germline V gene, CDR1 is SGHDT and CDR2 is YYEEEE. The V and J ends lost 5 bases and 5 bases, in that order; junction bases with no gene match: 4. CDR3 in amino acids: CASRGQGLHEQYF. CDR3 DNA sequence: TGTGCCAGCAGGGGACAGGGGCTGCACGAGCAGTACTTC.

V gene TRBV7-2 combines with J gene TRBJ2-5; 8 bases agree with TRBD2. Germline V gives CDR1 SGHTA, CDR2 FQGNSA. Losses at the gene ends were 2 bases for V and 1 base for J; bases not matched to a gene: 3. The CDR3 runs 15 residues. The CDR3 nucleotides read TGTGCCAGCAGCTTATCCGGGAGGGTCCAAGAGACCCAGTACTTC. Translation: CASSLSGRVQETQYF. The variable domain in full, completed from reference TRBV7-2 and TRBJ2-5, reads GAGVSQSPSNKVTEKGKDVELRCDPISGHTALYWYRQSLGQGLEFLIYFQGNSAPDKSGLPSDRFSAERTGGSVSTLTIQRTQQEDSAVYLCASSLSGRVQETQYFGPGTRLLVL.

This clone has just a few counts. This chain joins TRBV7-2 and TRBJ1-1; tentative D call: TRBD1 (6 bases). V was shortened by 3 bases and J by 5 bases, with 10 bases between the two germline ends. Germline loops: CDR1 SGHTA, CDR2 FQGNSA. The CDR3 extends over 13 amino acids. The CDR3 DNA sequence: TGTGCCAGCAGCTTCGGGGGGCAAACTGAAGCTTTCTTT. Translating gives CASSFGGQTEAFF.

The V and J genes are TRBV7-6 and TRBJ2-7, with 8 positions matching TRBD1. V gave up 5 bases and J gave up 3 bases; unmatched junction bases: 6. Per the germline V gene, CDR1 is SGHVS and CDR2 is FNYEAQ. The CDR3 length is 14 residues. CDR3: CASSPQGAFYEQYF. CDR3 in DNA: TGTGCCAGCAGCCCCCAGGGGGCTTTCTACGAGCAGTACTTC.

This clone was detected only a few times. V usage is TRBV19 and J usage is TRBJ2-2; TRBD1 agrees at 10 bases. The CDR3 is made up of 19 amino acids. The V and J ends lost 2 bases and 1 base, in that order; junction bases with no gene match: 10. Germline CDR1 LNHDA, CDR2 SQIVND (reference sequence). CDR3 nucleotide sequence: TGTGCCAGTAGTATATACCCCGACAGGGGGCTAGGGAACACCGGGGAGCTGTTTTTT. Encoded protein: CASSIYPDRGLGNTGELFF.

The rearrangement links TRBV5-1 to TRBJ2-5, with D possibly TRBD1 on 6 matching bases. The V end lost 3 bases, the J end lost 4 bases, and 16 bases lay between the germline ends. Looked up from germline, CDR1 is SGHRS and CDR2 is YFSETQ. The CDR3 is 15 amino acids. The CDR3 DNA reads TGCGCCAGCAGCTCTCTAGGGACACCACGAGAGACCCAGTACTTC. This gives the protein CASSSLGTPRETQYF.

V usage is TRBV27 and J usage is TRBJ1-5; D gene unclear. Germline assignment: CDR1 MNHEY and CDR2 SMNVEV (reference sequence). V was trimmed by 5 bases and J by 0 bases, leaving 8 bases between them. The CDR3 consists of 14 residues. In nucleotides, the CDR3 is TGTGCCAGCAGTACCGGGTATAGCAATCAGCCCCAGCATTTT. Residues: CASSTGYSNQPQHF.

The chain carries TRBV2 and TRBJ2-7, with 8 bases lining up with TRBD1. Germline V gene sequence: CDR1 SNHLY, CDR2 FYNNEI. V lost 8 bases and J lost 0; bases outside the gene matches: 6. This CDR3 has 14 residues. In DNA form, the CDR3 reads TGTGCCAGCCGGGGACAGGAGATCTCCTACGAGCAGTACTTC. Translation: CASRGQEISYEQYF.

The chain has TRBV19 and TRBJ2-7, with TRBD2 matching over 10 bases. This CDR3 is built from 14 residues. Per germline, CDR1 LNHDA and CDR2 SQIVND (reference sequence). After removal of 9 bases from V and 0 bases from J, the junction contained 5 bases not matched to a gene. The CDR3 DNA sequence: TGTGCCAGCAAACCTAGCGGGGGCTCCTACGAGCAGTACTTC. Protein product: CASKPSGGSYEQYF.

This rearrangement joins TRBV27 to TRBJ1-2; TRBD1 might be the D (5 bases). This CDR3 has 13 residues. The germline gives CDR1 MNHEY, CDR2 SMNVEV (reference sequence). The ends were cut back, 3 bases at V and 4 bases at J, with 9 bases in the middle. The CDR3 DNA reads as TGTGCCAGCAGTTTCGGGGGTGCCTATGGCTACACCTTC. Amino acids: CASSFGGAYGYTF.

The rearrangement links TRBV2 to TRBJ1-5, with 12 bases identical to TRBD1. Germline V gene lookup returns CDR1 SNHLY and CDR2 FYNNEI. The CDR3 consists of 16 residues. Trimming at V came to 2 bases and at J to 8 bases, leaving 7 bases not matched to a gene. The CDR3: CASSEPGQGAEEPQHF. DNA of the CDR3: TGTGCCAGCAGTGAACCGGGACAGGGGGCAGAGGAGCCCCAGCATTTT.

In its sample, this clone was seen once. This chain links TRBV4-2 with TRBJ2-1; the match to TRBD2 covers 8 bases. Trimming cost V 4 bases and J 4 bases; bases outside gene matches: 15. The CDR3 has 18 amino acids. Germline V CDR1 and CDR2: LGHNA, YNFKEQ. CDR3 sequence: CASSLNLAGSDSYNEQFF. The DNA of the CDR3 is TGTGCCAGCAGCCTAAATTTAGCGGGATCTGACTCATACAATGAGCAGTTCTTC.

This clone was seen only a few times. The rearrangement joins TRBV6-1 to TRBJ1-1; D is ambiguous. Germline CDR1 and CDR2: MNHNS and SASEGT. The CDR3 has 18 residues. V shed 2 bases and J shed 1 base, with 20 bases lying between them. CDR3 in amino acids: CASSEKGGLGYRNTEAFF. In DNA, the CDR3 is TGTGCCAGCAGTGAAAAGGGAGGGCTCGGCTACCGGAACACTGAAGCTTTCTTT.

This CDR3 is CASSQDPTGDGTDTQYF. The CDR3 DNA follows: TGCGCCAGCAGCCAAGATCCGACAGGGGATGGGACAGATACGCAGTATTTT. The rearrangement links TRBV4-3 to TRBJ2-3; the match to TRBD1 covers 8 bases. J gave up 3 bases and V 0 bases, and 8 bases lay outside the gene matches. Germline lookup yields CDR1 LGHNA and CDR2 YSLEER. This CDR3 is 17 amino acids long.

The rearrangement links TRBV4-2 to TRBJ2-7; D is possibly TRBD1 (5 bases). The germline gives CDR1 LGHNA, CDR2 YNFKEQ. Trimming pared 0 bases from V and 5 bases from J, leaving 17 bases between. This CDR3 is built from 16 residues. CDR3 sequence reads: CASSQDQGFPRDEQYF. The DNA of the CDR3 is TGTGCCAGCAGCCAAGATCAGGGCTTCCCTCGGGACGAGCAGTACTTC.

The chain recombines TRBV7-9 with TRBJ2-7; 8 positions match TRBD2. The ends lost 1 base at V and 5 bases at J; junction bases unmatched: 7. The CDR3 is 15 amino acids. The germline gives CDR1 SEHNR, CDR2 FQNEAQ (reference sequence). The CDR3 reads CASSLGGRLVDEQYF. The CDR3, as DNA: TGTGCCAGCAGCTTAGGCGGGAGGTTGGTCGACGAGCAGTACTTC.